What follows are 17 T cell receptor beta chains derived from one specimen sequenced in a study of beta chain features in type 1 diabetes. Points from the study as a whole: TCRB CDR3 length was moderately but significantly reduced in all four CD4+ subsets of Type 1 diabetes patients.

No cognate antigen is known for these TCRs. Every isolated RNA sample was fully reverse transcribed, so sequencing captured expressed TCRB transcripts. Data came from immunoSEQ multiplex PCR; TCRdb stores just in-frame clones and leaves some out. The sample has 13,000 to 15,000 clones; roughly 60% are singletons. The sample taken for sequencing was stem cell memory CD4+ T cells from blood. These TCRs come from a woman between 18 and 29 years old with type 1 diabetes.

The chain is built from TRBV7-8 and TRBJ2-1; TRBD2 might be the D (5 bases). The CDR3 spans 14 residues. Trimming took off 8 bases at V and 4 bases at J, with 15 bases between the two ends. The germline V gene has CDR1 SGHVS and CDR2 FQNEAQ. CDR3 protein: CASEPQSGYNEQFF. The CDR3 region has the DNA TGTGCCAGCGAGCCTCAGAGCGGTTACAATGAGCAGTTCTTC.

This clone has more than one count but fewer than ten. The chain links TRBV7-3 to TRBJ2-7; a weak D match, TRBD1 (8 bases). The CDR3 covers 14 residues. CDR1 is SGHTA and CDR2 is FQGTGA in the germline V gene. V dropped 5 bases and J dropped 8 bases, with 19 bases sitting between them. CDR3 coding DNA: TGTGCCAGCAGCCAAACAGGGGGGGACACTCAGCAGTACTTC. This codes for CASSQTGGDTQQYF.

V is TRBV10-3 and J is TRBJ1-1; tentatively, D is TRBD1 (5 bases). The CDR3 is 14 residues long. Between the trimmed V and J ends, which lost 2 bases and 1 base, there was a span of 8 bases. Per the germline V gene, CDR1 is ENHRY and CDR2 is SYGVKD. CDR3 sequence reads: CAISEQGKNTEAFF. CDR3 DNA sequence: TGTGCCATCAGTGAGCAGGGCAAGAACACTGAAGCTTTCTTT.

The gene calls are TRBV18 and TRBJ2-1, with D perhaps matching TRBD2 (7 bases). The CDR3 runs 15 residues. V was trimmed by 2 bases and J by 7 bases, leaving 15 bases between them. Looked up from germline, CDR1 is KGHSH and CDR2 is LQKENI. CDR3 coding DNA: TGTGCCAGCTCACCATGGGGGGGCGGACTGAATGAGCAGTTCTTC. It specifies CASSPWGGGLNEQFF.

The CDR3 spells CASSLKRGSYEQYF. The CDR3 region has the DNA TGTGCCAGCAGCTTGAAGAGAGGCTCCTACGAGCAGTACTTC. The chain recombines TRBV7-2 with TRBJ2-7; no definite D call. Germline V gives CDR1 SGHTA, CDR2 FQGNSA. CDR3 length: 14 amino acids. Between the trimmed V and J ends, which lost 3 bases and 0 bases, there was a span of 9 bases.

The chain recombines TRBV6-5 with TRBJ2-1, with 11 nucleotides matching TRBD2. From germline, CDR1 is MNHEY and CDR2 SVGAGI. There are 14 residues in the CDR3. The V gene end was trimmed by 8 bases and the J gene end by 5 bases; junction bases not matched to a gene: 5. In DNA form, the CDR3 reads TGTGCCAGCCGTAGCGGGGGGGCGAACAATGAGCAGTTCTTC. It encodes CASRSGGANNEQFF.

This CDR3 is CASSPRDRAETQYF. CDR3 DNA sequence: TGTGCCAGCAGCCCTCGGGACAGGGCAGAGACCCAGTACTTC. V gene TRBV27 combines with J gene TRBJ2-5; 9 positions agree with TRBD1. Germline loops: CDR1 MNHEY, CDR2 SMNVEV (reference sequence). Unmatched junction bases numbered 6, after V lost 6 bases and J lost 4 bases. The CDR3 sequence is 14 residues long.

The chain employs TRBV7-9 and TRBJ1-4; 7 bases are shared with TRBD1. The V and J ends lost 5 bases and 4 bases, in that order; junction bases with no gene match: 4. Per germline, CDR1 SEHNR and CDR2 FQNEAQ (reference sequence). The CDR3 runs to 14 residues. The CDR3 is CASSQGQINEKLFF. As DNA, the CDR3 is TGTGCCAGCAGCCAGGGACAGATTAATGAAAAACTGTTTTTT.

The CDR3 loop reads CASSRDSEQYF. CDR3 nucleotide sequence: TGTGCCAGCAGCCGGGACAGCGAGCAGTACTTC. J is TRBJ2-7 and V is TRBV7-9; 7 bases map to TRBD1. V was clipped by 5 bases and J by 6 bases; unmatched bases: 1. This CDR3 contains 11 residues. Germline CDR1 SEHNR, CDR2 FQNEAQ (reference sequence). Looking up the rest from reference TRBV7-9 and TRBJ2-7 gives the full variable domain: DTGVSQNPRHKITKRGQNVTFRCDPISEHNRLYWYRQTLGQGPEFLTYFQNEAQLEKSRLLSDRFSAERPKGSFSTLEIQRTEQGDSAMYLCASSRDSEQYFGPGTRLTVT.

This rearrangement joins TRBV7-2 to TRBJ2-1; D not certain. The CDR3 extends over 14 amino acids. Germline-derived CDR1 and CDR2 are SGHTA and FQGNSA. V was pared by 5 bases and J by 3 bases, with 11 bases between. CDR3: CASSPQPGYNEQFF. The DNA for the CDR3 is TGTGCCAGCAGCCCACAACCGGGCTACAATGAGCAGTTCTTC.

The CDR3 region has the DNA TGTGCCAGCAGCGATATGACAGGGGCTTCATACGAGCAGTACTTC. Protein: CASSDMTGASYEQYF. The J gene is TRBJ2-7, the V gene TRBV5-4, with 8 bases aligning to TRBD1. This CDR3 spans 15 amino acids. The trim removed 4 bases at V and 4 bases at J, leaving 10 bases unmatched. The germline CDR1 and CDR2 sequences are SGHNT and YYREEE (reference sequence).

The chain links TRBV12-5 to TRBJ2-1, with 7 bases fitting TRBD1. This CDR3 contains 16 residues. The germline V gene has CDR1 LGHNT and CDR2 FRNRAP. The ends lost 5 bases at V and 2 bases at J; junction bases unmatched: 9. In DNA, the CDR3 is TGTGCTAGTGGTGGCCCGACAGGGAGCCCCTACAATGAGCAGTTCTTC. It codes for CASGGPTGSPYNEQFF.

The chain carries TRBV2 and TRBJ2-7; possible D gene TRBD1, 6 bases. Trimming stripped 1 base from V and 3 bases from J, with 7 bases between. CDR1 and CDR2 from the germline V gene are SNHLY and FYNNEI. The CDR3 length is 13 residues. The CDR3 DNA reads TGTGCCAGCAGTGAAGGGACAGTCTACGAGCAGTACTTC. It encodes CASSEGTVYEQYF. The complete variable domain, with remaining parts taken from reference TRBV2 and TRBJ2-7, reads EPEVTQTPSHQVTQMGQEVILRCVPISNHLYFYWYRQILGQKVEFLVSFYNNEISEKSEIFDDQFSVERPDGSNFTLKIRSTKLEDSAMYFCASSEGTVYEQYFGPGTRLTVT.

The chain employs TRBV7-8 and TRBJ1-5, with D tentatively TRBD1 (5 bases). The germline V gene encodes CDR1 SGHVS and CDR2 FQNEAQ. Trimming took 0 bases from V and 0 from J, leaving 9 bases between them. There are 16 residues in the CDR3. CDR3 sequence (DNA): TGTGCCAGCAGCTTAGCTGCAGGGTATAGCAATCAGCCCCAGCATTTT. Translation: CASSLAAGYSNQPQHF.

This chain connects TRBV18 to TRBJ2-7; 8 positions match TRBD2. V lost 6 bases, J lost 5 bases, and 9 bases stayed unmatched. Germline assignment: CDR1 KGHSH and CDR2 LQKENI. CDR3 length equals 14 residues. CDR3 loop: CASSRATSDNEQYF. CDR3 nucleotide sequence: TGTGCCAGCTCGCGGGCGACTAGCGACAACGAGCAGTACTTC.

V usage is TRBV10-3 and J usage is TRBJ2-4; possibly TRBD1 for D (6 bases). Germline V gene lookup returns CDR1 ENHRY and CDR2 SYGVKD. The CDR3 loop spans 16 amino acids. The V end lost 2 bases, the J end lost 0 bases, and 11 bases lay between the germline ends. CDR3 sequence: CAISEGQTLAKNIQYF. For the CDR3, the DNA is TGTGCCATCAGTGAGGGACAGACCTTAGCCAAAAACATTCAGTACTTC.

The genes are TRBV5-1 and TRBJ2-3, with 8 bases that match TRBD1. Germline assignment: CDR1 SGHRS and CDR2 YFSETQ. The trim removed 2 bases at V and 6 bases at J, leaving 11 bases unmatched. The CDR3 is 16 amino acids. The CDR3 DNA reads TGCGCCAGCAGCTTTACTCAGGGGGCGTTGGGGGATACGCAGTATTTT. This translates into CASSFTQGALGDTQYF.